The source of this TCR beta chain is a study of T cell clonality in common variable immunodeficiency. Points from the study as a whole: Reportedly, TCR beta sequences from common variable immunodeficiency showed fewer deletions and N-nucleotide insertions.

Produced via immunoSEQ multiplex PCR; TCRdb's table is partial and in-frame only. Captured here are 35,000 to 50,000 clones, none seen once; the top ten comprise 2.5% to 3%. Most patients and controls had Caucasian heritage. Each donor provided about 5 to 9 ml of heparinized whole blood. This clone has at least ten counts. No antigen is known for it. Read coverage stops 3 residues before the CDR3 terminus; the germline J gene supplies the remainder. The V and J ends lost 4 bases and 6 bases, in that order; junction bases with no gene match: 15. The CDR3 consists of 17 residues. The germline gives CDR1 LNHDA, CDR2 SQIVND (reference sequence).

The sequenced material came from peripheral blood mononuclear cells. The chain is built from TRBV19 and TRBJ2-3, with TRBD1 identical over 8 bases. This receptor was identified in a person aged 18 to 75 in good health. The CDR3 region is CASSTPRTDRVGDTQYF. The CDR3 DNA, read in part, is TGTGCCAGTAGTACTCCCCGCACGGACAGGGTCGGTGATACG.